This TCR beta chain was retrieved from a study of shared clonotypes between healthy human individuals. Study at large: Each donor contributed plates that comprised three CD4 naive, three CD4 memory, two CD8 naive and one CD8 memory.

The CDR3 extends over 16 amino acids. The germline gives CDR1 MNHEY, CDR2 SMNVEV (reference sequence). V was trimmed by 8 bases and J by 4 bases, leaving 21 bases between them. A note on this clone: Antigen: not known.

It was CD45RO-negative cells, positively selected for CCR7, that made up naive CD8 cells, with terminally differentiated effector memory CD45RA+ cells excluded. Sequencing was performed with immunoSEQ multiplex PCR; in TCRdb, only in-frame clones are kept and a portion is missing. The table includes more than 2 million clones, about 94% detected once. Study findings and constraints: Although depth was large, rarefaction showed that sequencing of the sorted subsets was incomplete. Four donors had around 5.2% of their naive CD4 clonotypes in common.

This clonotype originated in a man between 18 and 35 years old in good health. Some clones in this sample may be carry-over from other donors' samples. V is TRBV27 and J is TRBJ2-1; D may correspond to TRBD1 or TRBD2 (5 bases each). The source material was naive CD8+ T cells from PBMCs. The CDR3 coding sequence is TGTGCCAGCTTGGGGGATCGGACTTGGGATTACAATGAGCAGTTCTTC. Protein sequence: CASLGDRTWDYNEQFF.